The 8 T cell receptor beta chains below were found in one sample sequenced in a study of blood T cell repertoires in COVID-19. Produced via immunoSEQ multiplex PCR; TCRdb's table is partial and in-frame only. This sample has 40,000 to 45,000 clones; under 90% occur once, and the top ten carry roughly 21%. Sequenced sample: peripheral blood. These receptors all stem from a man between 45 and 60 years old with active COVID-19.

V and J are TRBV9 and TRBJ1-1; 7 nucleotides line up with TRBD1. This CDR3 is 15 amino acids long. V gave up 1 base and J gave up 3 bases; unmatched junction bases: 6. Germline V CDR1 and CDR2: SGDLS, YYNGEE. CDR3 region: CASSVRWQGDTEAFF. CDR3 nucleotides: TGTGCCAGCAGCGTACGGTGGCAGGGGGACACTGAAGCTTTCTTT.

This chain links TRBV5-1 with TRBJ1-2, with D uncertain. With 2 bases removed from V and 4 bases from J, the gap between germline ends came to 9 bases. The length of the CDR3 is 13 residues. Per germline, CDR1 SGHRS and CDR2 YFSETQ. Here the CDR3 DNA reads TGCGCCAGCAGCTTTCAGAGGAGCTATGGCTACACCTTC. This encodes CASSFQRSYGYTF.

The chain has TRBV19 and TRBJ1-3; D possibly corresponds to TRBD1 (6 bases). The CDR3 loop spans 14 amino acids. Germline V lookup: CDR1 LNHDA, CDR2 SQIVND (reference sequence). The germline V and J ends were trimmed by 9 bases and 5 bases, with 17 bases remaining between them. The CDR3 region has the DNA TGTGCCAGCAACAGCGTAGGACAGCGAAACACCATATATTTT. Translated: CASNSVGQRNTIYF.

The chain has TRBV6-2 or TRBV6-3 and TRBJ2-3; D might be TRBD1 (5 bases). CDR3 length: 14 residues. Germline CDR1 reads MNHEY; CDR2 reads SVGEGT. V was trimmed by 4 bases and J by 3 bases, leaving 11 bases between them. The CDR3 region has the DNA TGTGCCAGCAGTTTTCAGGGAAAAACAGATACGCAGTATTTT. Its protein product is CASSFQGKTDTQYF.

This clone was seen only once. The chain joins TRBV7-2 to TRBJ2-1, with a tentative D call TRBD2 (6 bases). The length of the CDR3 is 16 residues. CDR1 and CDR2 (germline): SGHTA, FQGNSA. Trimming cost V 1 base and J 3 bases, with 13 bases left between them. The CDR3 DNA is TGTGCCAGCAGCTTAGTGAGTAGCGGCCTCTACAATGAGCAGTTCTTC. Amino acid sequence: CASSLVSSGLYNEQFF.

This clone was detected only a few times. This chain uses TRBV18 with TRBJ2-1, with D possibly matching TRBD2 (6 bases). Germline CDR1 and CDR2: KGHSH and LQKENI. Trimming removed 5 bases at V and 5 bases at J, with 19 bases between. This CDR3 is 16 amino acids long. CDR3 residues: CASSGRRGSANNEQFF. The CDR3 DNA is TGTGCCAGCTCAGGACGCCGGGGGTCGGCGAACAATGAGCAGTTCTTC.

The chain employs TRBV6-2 or TRBV6-3 and TRBJ2-7; 13 positions agree with TRBD2. The CDR3 runs 17 residues. Trimming at V came to 6 bases and at J to 1 base, leaving 9 bases not matched to a gene. Germline V gene sequence: CDR1 MNHEY, CDR2 SVGEGT. The CDR3 nucleotides are TGTGCCAGCAGCTCTGGACTAGCGGGAGTAGGTTCCTACGAGCAGTACTTC. This encodes CASSSGLAGVGSYEQYF.

The sample holds one count of this clone. This sequence joins TRBV25-1 and TRBJ2-2, with D perhaps TRBD2 (5 bases). Germline V gene lookup returns CDR1 MGHDK and CDR2 SYGVNS. The CDR3 loop spans 16 amino acids. Trimming removed 1 base at V and 6 bases at J, with 15 bases between. The CDR3 sequence is CASSEWVGVGSGELFF. For the CDR3, the DNA is TGTGCCAGCAGTGAATGGGTGGGAGTAGGCTCCGGGGAGCTGTTTTTT.